This T cell receptor (beta chain) emerged from a study of blood T cell repertoires in COVID-19. Across the whole study: From the United States, Italy and Spain came samples of acute and convalescent COVID-19. T cells, B-cell-depleted T cells, or PBMCs supplied cDNA or gDNA.

Original data processing: For nucleated cells, counts were estimated from reference gene primer amplification. TCRdb's table, derived via immunoSEQ multiplex PCR, lists solely in-frame clones and lacks some. V, J and clone size are those of that table, while D and trimming were read from the DNA. The sample contains 150,000 to 180,000 clones, less than 90% of which appear only once. Trimming took off 3 bases at V and 6 bases at J, with 13 bases between the two ends. The germline CDR1 and CDR2 sequences are SGHRS and YFSETQ. This CDR3 contains 14 residues. The TCR comes from a woman in her 70s with acute or convalescent COVID-19. The sequencing sample was made of peripheral blood. The chain combines TRBV5-1 with TRBJ2-1, with TRBD2 as a possible D gene (5 bases). The CDR3 DNA sequence: TGCGCCAGCAGCTCCCTCGAGGGATCCAATGAGCAGTTCTTC. This translates into CASSSLEGSNEQFF.